This entry features one T cell receptor (beta chain) sequence. Its target is not known. This entry comes from a study of cytomegalovirus exposure and HLA in healthy donors. Findings and caveats of the study: Sequencing depth across donors, presence/absence analyses assumed, was roughly uniform. The investigators catalogued 150 to 200 TCR beta chains as cytomegalovirus-associated. The authors later found HLA-associated TCR beta chains more clonally expanded than equally common others.

Researchers ran the PCR with 60 Vbeta and 13 Jbeta primers. Assay used: immunoSEQ multiplex PCR; TCRdb lists only in-frame clones, some missing. The profile shows 150,000 or so clones, nearly 80% of them singletons. The CDR3 is made up of 12 amino acids. V dropped 10 bases and J dropped 2 bases, with 12 bases sitting between them. Germline loops: CDR1 MDHEN, CDR2 SYDVKM. The material sequenced was PBMCs. This clonotype originated in a man under 40 in good health and CMV-seropositive. The J gene is TRBJ2-7, the V gene TRBV28; no clear D gene. CDR3 in DNA: TGTGCCACCGGTATCCTTACCTACGAGCAGTACTTC. Residues: CATGILTYEQYF.